This T cell receptor beta chain was captured by sequencing in a study of cytomegalovirus exposure and HLA in healthy donors. The germline V gene encodes CDR1 SGHVS and CDR2 FQNEAQ. The V end lost 3 bases, the J end lost 2 bases, and 10 bases lay between the germline ends. The length of the CDR3 is 14 residues. This clone was seen a few times. The PCR used 60 Vbeta and 13 Jbeta primers. Only in-frame clones appear in the TCRdb table, and some are missing; sequencing was by immunoSEQ multiplex PCR. The sample shows roughly 130,000 clones, 73% of them seen only once. This chain links TRBV7-8 with TRBJ2-5; D is uncertain. Source material: PBMCs. This TCR derives from a woman aged 40 to 49 in good health and CMV-seronegative. This CDR3 reads CASSLTQWQETQYF. The CDR3, as DNA: TGTGCCAGCAGCTTGACACAGTGGCAAGAGACCCAGTACTTC.